Reported below is one TCR beta chain. The repertoire was sequenced with immunoSEQ multiplex PCR; TCRdb's copy has only in-frame clones and lacks some. In the table there are 100,000 to 130,000 clones, 70% to 90% of which are singletons. These data are taken from a study of T cell responses to AZD1222 COVID-19 vaccine. Trimming stripped 3 bases from V and 8 bases from J, with 28 bases between. The CDR3 has 18 residues. Germline values: CDR1 MNHEY, CDR2 SMNVEV (reference sequence). The chain has TRBV27 and TRBJ1-2, with a tentative D call TRBD1 (5 bases). The sample consisted of peripheral blood, taken 28 days after the second AZD1222 dose. This clonotype originated in an adult who received the AZD1222 COVID-19 vaccine. CDR3 nucleotides: TGTGCCAGCAGTTTCGGGGCGAACCGGCCAGGCTCGGAGGAAGGCTACACCTTC. Its protein product is CASSFGANRPGSEEGYTF.